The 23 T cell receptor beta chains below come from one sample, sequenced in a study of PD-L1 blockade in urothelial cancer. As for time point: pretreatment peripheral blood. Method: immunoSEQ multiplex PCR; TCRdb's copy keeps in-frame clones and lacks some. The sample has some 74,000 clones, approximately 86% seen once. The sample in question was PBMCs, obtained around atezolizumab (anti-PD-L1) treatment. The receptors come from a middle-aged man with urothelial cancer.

The CDR3 loop is CASSEADRLTF. The DNA for the CDR3 is TGTGCCAGCAGTGAGGCGGACAGACTCACCTTC. The gene calls are TRBV27 and TRBJ1-2; weak D call: TRBD1 (6 bases). V gave up 5 bases and J gave up 13 bases, with 14 bases separating them. Per the germline V gene, CDR1 is MNHEY and CDR2 is SMNVEV (reference sequence). The CDR3 is 11 residues long.

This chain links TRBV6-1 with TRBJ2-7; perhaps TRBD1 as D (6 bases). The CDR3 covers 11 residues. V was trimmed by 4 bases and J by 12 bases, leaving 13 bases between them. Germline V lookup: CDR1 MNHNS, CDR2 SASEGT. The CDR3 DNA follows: TGTGCCAGCAGTGTTCCGGGACAACCGTACTTC. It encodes CASSVPGQPYF.

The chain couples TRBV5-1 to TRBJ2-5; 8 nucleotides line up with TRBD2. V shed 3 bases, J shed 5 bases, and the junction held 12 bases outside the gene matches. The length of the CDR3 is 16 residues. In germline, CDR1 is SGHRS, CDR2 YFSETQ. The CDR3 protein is CASSSEPSGRGETQYF. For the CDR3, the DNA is TGCGCCAGCAGCTCCGAACCCAGCGGGAGAGGGGAGACCCAGTACTTC.

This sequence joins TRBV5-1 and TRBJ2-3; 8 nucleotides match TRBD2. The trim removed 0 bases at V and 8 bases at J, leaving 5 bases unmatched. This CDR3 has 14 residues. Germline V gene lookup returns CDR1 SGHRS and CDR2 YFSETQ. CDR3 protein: CASSLAGGPGTQYF. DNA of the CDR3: TGCGCCAGCAGCTTGGCGGGAGGGCCCGGTACGCAGTATTTT. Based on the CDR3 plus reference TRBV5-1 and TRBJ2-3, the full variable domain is KAGVTQTPRYLIKTRGQQVTLSCSPISGHRSVSWYQQTPGQGLQFLFEYFSETQRNKGNFPGRFSGRQFSNSRSEMNVSTLELGDSALYLCASSLAGGPGTQYFGPGTRLTVL.

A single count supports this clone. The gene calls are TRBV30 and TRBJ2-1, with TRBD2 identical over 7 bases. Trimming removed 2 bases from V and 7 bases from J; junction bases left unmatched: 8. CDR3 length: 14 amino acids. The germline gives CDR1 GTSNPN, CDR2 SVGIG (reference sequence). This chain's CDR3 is CAWSPNRRGNEQFF. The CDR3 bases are TGTGCCTGGAGTCCTAACAGGCGGGGGAATGAGCAGTTCTTC.

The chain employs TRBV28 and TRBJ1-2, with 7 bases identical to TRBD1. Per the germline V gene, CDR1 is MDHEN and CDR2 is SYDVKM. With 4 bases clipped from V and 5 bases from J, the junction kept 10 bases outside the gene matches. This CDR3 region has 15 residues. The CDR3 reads CASSSPGTANYGYTF. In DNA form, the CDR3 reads TGTGCCAGCAGTTCCCCTGGGACAGCCAATTATGGCTACACCTTC.

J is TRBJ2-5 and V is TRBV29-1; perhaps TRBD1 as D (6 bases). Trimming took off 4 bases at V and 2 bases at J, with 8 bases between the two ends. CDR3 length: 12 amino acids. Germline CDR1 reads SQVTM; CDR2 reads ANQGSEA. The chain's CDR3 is CSVAGQQETQYF. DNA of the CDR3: TGCAGCGTTGCCGGACAGCAAGAGACCCAGTACTTC.

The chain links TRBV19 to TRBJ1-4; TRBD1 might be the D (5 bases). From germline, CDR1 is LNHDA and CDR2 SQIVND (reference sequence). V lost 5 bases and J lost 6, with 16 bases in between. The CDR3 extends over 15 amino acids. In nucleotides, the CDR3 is TGTGCCAGTAGTTCTCCCCAGGGAAGGGATGAAAAACTGTTTTTT. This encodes CASSSPQGRDEKLFF.

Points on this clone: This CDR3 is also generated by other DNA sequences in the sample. The CDR3, as DNA: TGTGCCAGCAGCTTGGACAGCGGGAGCACAGATACGCAGTATTTT. It translates to CASSLDSGSTDTQYF. This chain links TRBV5-6 with TRBJ2-3, with D tentatively TRBD2 (6 bases). The V gene's germline CDR1 is SGHDT and CDR2 YYEEEE. CDR3 size: 15 residues. V lost 0 bases and J 0 bases, leaving 8 bases between the germline ends.

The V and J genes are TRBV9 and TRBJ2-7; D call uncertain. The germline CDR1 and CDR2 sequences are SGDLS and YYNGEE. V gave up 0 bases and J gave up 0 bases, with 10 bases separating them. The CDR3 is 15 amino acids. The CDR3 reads CASSVGPGSSYEQYF. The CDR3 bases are TGTGCCAGCAGCGTAGGTCCAGGAAGCTCCTACGAGCAGTACTTC.

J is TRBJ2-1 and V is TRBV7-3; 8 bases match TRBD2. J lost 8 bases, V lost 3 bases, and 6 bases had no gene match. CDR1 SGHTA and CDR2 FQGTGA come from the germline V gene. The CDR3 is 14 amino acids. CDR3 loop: CASSFKAGGYEQFF. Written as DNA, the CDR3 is TGTGCCAGCAGCTTTAAGGCGGGAGGATATGAGCAGTTCTTC.

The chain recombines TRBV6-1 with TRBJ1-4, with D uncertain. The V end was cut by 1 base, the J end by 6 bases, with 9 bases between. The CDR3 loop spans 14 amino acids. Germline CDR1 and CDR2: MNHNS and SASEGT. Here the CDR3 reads CASSEGFIDEKLFF. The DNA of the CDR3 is TGTGCCAGCAGTGAAGGATTCATAGATGAAAAACTGTTTTTT.

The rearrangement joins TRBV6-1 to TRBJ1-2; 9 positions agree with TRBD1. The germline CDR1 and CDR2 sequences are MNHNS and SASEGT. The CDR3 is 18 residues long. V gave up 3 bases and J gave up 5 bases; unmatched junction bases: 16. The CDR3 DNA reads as TGTGCCAGCAGTGAGCGCGCGACAGGGGGTGGTAGGAGGTATGGCTACACCTTC. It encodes CASSERATGGGRRYGYTF.

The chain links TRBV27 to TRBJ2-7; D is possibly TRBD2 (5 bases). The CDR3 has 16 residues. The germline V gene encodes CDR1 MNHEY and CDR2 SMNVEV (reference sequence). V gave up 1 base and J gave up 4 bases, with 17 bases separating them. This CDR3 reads CASSLLTSGLRYEQYF. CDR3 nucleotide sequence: TGTGCCAGCAGTTTATTAACTAGTGGGCTTAGATACGAGCAGTACTTC.

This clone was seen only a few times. The CDR3: CASSLGSGRIEQFF. The CDR3 DNA sequence: TGTGCCAGCAGTTTGGGTAGCGGGAGGATCGAGCAGTTCTTC. This rearrangement joins TRBV28 to TRBJ2-1; 10 bases are a match to TRBD2. After removal of 3 bases from V and 10 bases from J, the junction contained 6 bases not matched to a gene. This CDR3 is built from 14 residues. In germline, CDR1 is MDHEN, CDR2 SYDVKM.

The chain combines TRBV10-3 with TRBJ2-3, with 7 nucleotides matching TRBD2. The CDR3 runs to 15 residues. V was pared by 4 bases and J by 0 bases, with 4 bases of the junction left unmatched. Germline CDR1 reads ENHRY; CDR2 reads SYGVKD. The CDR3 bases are TGTGCCATCAGTGGGGGAGGGAGGAGCACAGATACGCAGTATTTT. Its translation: CAISGGGRSTDTQYF.

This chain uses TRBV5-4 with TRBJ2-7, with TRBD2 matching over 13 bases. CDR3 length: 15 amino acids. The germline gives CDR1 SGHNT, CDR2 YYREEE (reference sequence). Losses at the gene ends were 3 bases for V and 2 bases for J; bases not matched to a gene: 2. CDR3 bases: TGTGCCAGCAGCTATGGGACTAGCGGGACCTACGAGCAGTACTTC. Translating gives CASSYGTSGTYEQYF.

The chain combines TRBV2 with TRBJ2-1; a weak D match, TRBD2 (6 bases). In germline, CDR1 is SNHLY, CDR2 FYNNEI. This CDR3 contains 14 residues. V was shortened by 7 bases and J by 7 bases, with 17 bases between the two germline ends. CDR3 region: CASIAGRQTNEQFF. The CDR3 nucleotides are TGTGCCAGCATCGCCGGGAGACAAACGAATGAGCAGTTCTTC.

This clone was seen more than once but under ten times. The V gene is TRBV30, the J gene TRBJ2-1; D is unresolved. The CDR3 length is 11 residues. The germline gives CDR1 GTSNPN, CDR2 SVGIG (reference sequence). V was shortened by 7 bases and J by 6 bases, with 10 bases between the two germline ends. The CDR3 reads CAFSSPNEQFF. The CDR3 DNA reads TGTGCCTTCTCGTCCCCCAATGAGCAGTTCTTC.

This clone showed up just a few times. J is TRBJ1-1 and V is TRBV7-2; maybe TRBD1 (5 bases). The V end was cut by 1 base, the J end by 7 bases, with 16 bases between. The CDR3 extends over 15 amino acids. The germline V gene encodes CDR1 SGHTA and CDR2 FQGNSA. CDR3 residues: CASSLGGAVGGEAFF. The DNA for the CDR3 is TGTGCCAGCAGCTTAGGTGGGGCGGTGGGGGGTGAAGCTTTCTTT.

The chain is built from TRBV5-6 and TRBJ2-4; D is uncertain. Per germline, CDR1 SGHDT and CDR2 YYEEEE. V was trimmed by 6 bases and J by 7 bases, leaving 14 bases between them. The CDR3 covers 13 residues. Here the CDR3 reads CASTPRYSNIQYF. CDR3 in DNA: TGTGCCAGCACCCCGAGGTATAGCAACATTCAGTACTTC.

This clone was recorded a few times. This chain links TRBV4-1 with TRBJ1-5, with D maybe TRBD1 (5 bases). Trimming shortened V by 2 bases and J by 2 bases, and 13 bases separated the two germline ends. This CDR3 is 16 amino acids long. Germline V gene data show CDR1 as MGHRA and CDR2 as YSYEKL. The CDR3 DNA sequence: TGCGCCAGCAGCCAACCAGGGCTCCGGGGCAATCAGCCCCAGCATTTT. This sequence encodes CASSQPGLRGNQPQHF.

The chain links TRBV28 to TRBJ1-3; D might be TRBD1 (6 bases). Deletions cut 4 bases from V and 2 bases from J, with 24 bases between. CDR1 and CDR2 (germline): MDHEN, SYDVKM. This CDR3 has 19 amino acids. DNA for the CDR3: TGTGCCAGCAGTTCTGCCCCCGGGACACCTCTCGGAGCTGGAAACACCATATATTTT. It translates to CASSSAPGTPLGAGNTIYF.